This T cell receptor beta chain was identified in a study of cytomegalovirus exposure and HLA in healthy donors. General observations from the study: There were some V segments, including TRBV6-2 and TRBV6-3, excluded as indistinguishable.

With 60 Vbeta and 13 Jbeta primers, the PCR was carried out. Clones were sequenced by immunoSEQ multiplex PCR, and TCRdb holds only the in-frame ones, with some missing. Of roughly 130,000 clones listed, around 8.5% are singletons. After removal of 4 bases from V and 1 base from J, the junction contained 8 bases not matched to a gene. The CDR3 runs 17 residues. CDR1 is MGHRA and CDR2 is YSYEKL in the germline V gene. A word on this clone: Its target is not known.

The sequence was collected from a man between 35 and 55 years old in good health and CMV-seronegative. The material sequenced was PBMCs. The chain combines TRBV4-1 with TRBJ2-3; TRBD2 aligns across 10 bases. The CDR3 region has the DNA TGCGCCAGCAGCCCTAATAGCGGGGGGCGTGGCACAGATACGCAGTATTTT. It encodes CASSPNSGGRGTDTQYF.